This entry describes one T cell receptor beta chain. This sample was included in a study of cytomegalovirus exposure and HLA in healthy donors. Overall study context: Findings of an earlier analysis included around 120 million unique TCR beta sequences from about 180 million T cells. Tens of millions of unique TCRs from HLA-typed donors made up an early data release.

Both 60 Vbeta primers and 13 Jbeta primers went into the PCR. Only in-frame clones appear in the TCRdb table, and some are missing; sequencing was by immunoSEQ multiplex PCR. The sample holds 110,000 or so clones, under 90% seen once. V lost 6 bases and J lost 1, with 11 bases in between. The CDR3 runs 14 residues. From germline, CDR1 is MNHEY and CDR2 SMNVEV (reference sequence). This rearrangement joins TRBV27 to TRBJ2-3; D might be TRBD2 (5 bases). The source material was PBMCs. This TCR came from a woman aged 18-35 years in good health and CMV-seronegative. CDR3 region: CASRRAVRTDTQYF. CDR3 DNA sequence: TGTGCCAGCAGACGAGCGGTTCGCACAGATACGCAGTATTTT.